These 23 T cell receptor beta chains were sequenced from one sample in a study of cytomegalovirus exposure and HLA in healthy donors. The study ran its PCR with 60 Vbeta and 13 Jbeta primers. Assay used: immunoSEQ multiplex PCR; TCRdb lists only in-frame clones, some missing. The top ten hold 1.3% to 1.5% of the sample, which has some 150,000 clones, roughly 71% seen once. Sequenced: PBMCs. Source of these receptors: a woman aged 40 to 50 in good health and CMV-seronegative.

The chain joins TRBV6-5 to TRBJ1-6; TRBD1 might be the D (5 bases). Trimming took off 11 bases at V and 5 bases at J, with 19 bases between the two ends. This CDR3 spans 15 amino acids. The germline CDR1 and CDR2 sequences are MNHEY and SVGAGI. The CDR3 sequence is CAARGRVVNNSPLHF. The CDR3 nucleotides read TGTGCCGCCCGGGGGAGGGTGGTTAATAATTCACCCCTCCACTTT.

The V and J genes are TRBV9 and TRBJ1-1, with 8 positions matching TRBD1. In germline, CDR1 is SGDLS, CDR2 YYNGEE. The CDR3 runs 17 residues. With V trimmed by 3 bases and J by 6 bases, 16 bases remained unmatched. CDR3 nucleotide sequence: TGTGCCAGCAGCGCTGGGCAGGGGGCTTTTCCAGGAGCTGAAGCTTTCTTT. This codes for CASSAGQGAFPGAEAFF.

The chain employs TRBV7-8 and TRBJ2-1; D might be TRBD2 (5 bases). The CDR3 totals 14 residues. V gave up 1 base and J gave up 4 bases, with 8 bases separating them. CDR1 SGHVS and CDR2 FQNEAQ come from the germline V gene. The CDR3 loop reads CASSLGLPYNEQFF. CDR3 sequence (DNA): TGTGCCAGCAGCTTAGGACTACCATACAATGAGCAGTTCTTC.

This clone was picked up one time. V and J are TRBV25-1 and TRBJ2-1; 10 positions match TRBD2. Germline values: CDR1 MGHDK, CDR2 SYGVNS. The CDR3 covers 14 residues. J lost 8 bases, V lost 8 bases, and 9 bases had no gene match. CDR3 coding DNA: TGTGCCAGCTCCACGACTAGCGGGTCTTATGAGCAGTTCTTC. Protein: CASSTTSGSYEQFF.

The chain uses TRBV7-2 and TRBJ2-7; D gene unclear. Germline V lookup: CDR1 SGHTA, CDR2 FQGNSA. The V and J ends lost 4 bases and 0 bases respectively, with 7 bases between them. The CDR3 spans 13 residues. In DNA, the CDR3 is TGTGCCAGCAGCTCCCGGAGCTCCTACGAGCAGTACTTC. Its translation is CASSSRSSYEQYF.

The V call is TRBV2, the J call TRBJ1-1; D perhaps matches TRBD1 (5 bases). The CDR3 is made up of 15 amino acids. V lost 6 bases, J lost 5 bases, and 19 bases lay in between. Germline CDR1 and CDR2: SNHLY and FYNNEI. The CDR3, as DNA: TGTGCCAGCAGAGGGGATATGTCGGGGGGGACTGAAGCTTTCTTT. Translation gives CASRGDMSGGTEAFF.

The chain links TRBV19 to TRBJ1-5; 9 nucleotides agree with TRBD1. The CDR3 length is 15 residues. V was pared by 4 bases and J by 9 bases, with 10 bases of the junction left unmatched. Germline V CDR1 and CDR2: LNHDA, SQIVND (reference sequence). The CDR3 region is CASSSTGTGIAPQHF. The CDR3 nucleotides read TGTGCCAGTAGTAGTACCGGGACAGGGATAGCGCCCCAGCATTTT.

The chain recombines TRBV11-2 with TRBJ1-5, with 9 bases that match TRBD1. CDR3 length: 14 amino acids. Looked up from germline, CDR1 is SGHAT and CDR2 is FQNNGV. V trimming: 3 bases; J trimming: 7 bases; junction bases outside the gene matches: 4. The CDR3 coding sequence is TGTGCCAGCAGCTTTAGACAGGGGGACCAGCCCCAGCATTTT. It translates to CASSFRQGDQPQHF.

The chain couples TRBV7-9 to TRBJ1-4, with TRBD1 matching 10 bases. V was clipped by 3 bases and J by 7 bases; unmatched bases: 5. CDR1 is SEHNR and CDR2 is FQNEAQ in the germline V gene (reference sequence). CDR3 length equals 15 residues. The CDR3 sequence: CASSFFGQGGEKLFF. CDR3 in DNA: TGTGCCAGCAGCTTTTTTGGACAGGGGGGTGAAAAACTGTTTTTT.

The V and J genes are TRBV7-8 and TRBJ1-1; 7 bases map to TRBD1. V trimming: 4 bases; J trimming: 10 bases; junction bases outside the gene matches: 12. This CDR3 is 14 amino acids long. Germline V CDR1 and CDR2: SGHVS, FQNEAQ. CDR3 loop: CASSSATGATVAFF. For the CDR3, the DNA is TGTGCCAGCAGCTCCGCCACAGGGGCCACAGTAGCTTTCTTT.

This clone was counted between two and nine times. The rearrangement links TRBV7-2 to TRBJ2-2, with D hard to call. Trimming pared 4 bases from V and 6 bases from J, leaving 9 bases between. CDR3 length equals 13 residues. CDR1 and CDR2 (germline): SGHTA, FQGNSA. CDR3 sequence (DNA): TGTGCCAGCAGCTCCCAGGTGCCCGGGGAGCTGTTTTTT. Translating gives CASSSQVPGELFF.

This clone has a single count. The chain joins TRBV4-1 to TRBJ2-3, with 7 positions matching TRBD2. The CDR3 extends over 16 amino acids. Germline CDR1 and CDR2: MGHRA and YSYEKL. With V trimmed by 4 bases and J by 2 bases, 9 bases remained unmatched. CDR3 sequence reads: CASSLSGVALTDTQYF. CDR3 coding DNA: TGCGCCAGCAGCCTAAGCGGGGTCGCGCTCACAGATACGCAGTATTTT.

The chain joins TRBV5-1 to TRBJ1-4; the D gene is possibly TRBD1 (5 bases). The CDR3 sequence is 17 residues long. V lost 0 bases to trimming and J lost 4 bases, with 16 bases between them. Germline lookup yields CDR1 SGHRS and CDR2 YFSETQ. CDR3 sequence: CASSLAGLTGDNEKLFF. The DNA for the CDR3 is TGCGCCAGCAGCTTGGCCGGTCTCACAGGAGATAATGAAAAACTGTTTTTT.

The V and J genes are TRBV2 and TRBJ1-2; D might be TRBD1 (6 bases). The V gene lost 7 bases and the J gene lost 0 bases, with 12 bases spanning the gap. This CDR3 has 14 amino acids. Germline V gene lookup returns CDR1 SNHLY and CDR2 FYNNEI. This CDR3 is CASNTGRANYGYTF. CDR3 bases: TGTGCCAGCAACACAGGGCGAGCTAACTATGGCTACACCTTC.

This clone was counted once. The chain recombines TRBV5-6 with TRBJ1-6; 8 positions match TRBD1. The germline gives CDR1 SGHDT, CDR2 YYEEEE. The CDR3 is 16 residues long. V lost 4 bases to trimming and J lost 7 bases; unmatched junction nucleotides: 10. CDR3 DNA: TGTGCCAGCAGCGGACAGGGACAAGGGCTAAATTCACCCCTCCACTTT. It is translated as CASSGQGQGLNSPLHF.

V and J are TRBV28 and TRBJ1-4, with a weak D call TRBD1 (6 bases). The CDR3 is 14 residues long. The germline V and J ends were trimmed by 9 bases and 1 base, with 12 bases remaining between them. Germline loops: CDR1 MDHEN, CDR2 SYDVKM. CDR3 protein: CASEQGGTNEKLFF. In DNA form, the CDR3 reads TGTGCCAGTGAACAGGGTGGAACTAATGAAAAACTGTTTTTT.

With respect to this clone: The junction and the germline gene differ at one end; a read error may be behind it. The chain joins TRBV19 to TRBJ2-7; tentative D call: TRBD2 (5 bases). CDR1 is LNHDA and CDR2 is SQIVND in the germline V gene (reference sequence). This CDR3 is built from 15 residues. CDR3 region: CASSLEGASSYEQYF. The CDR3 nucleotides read TGTGCCAGTAGTTTAGAGGGAGCTTCTTCCTACGAGCAGTACTTC. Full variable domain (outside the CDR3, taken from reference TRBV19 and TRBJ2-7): DGGITQSPKYLFRKEGQNVTLSCEQNLNHDAMYWYRQDPGQGLRLIYYSQIVNDFQKGDIAEGYSVSREKKESFPLTVTSAQKNPTAFYLCASSLEGASSYEQYFGPGTRLTVT.

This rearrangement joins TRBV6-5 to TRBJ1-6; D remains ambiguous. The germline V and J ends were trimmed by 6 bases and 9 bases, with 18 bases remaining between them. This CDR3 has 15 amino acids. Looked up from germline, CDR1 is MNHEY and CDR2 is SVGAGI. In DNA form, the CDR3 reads TGTGCCAGCAGAGCGGACTCCCAGGAGGGTTCACCCCTCCACTTT. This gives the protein CASRADSQEGSPLHF.

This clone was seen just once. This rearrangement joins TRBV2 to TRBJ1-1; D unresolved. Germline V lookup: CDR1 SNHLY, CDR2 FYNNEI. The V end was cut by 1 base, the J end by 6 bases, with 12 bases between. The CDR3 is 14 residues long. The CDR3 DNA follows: TGTGCCAGCAGTGAAGTGGGCATTAACGCTGAAGCTTTCTTT. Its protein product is CASSEVGINAEAFF.

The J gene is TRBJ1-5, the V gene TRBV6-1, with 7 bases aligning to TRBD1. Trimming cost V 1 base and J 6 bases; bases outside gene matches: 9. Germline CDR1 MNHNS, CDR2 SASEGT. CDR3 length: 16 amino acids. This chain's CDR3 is CASSEVRTGSGQPQHF. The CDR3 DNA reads TGTGCCAGCAGTGAAGTTCGGACAGGTTCGGGTCAGCCCCAGCATTTT.

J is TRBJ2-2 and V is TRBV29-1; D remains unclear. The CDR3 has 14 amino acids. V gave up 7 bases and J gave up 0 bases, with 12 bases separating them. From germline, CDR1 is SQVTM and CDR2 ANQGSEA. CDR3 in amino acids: CSADTHPNTGELFF. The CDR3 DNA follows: TGCAGCGCCGACACACACCCGAACACCGGGGAGCTGTTTTTT.

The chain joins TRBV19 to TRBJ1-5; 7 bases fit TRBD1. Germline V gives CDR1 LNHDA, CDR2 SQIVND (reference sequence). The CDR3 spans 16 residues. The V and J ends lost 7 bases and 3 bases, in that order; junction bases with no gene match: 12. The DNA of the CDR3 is TGTGCCAGTACCAACACAGGGGTGGGTTCCAATCAGCCCCAGCATTTT. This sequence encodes CASTNTGVGSNQPQHF.

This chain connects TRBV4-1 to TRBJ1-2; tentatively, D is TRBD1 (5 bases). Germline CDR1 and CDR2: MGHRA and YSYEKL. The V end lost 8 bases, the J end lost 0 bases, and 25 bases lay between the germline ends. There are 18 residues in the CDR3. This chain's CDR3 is CASRTNLGHNTANYGYTF. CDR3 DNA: TGCGCCAGCCGTACTAATCTTGGACATAACACAGCTAACTATGGCTACACCTTC.